This TCR beta chain was recorded in a study of blood T cell repertoires in COVID-19. This clone was counted only a few times. Other nucleotide sequences from this sample produce the same CDR3. V was shortened by 3 bases and J by 1 base, with 6 bases between the two germline ends. This CDR3 spans 13 amino acids. Germline lookup yields CDR1 LNHDA and CDR2 SQIVND (reference sequence). In the original workflow: Estimation of nucleated cell counts relied on the amplification of reference gene primers. Using immunoSEQ multiplex PCR, the repertoire was profiled, and TCRdb retains in-frame clones only, with some absent. D and trimming come from the DNA, and the V and J calls and clone size come from that table. The table shows tens of thousands of clones, with approximately 83% occurring only once.

The sequenced sample consisted of peripheral blood. This chain connects TRBV19 to TRBJ1-1; no clear D. This clonotype was obtained from a man younger than 45 with COVID-19, enrolled during active disease. CDR3: CASSIVRNTEAFF. The CDR3 DNA follows: TGTGCCAGTAGTATCGTCAGGAACACTGAAGCTTTCTTT.